This T cell receptor (beta chain) was obtained from a study of metastatic and nonmetastatic thyroid tumors. In the study overall: Comparative analysis of repertoires was undertaken across blood and tumor or nodule tissue obtained from malignant and benign thyroid patients.

TCRdb re-called the PCR reads with MiXCR. The data show 34,000 or so clones, roughly 15% seen once. CDR1 is GTSNPN and CDR2 is SVGIG in the germline V gene (reference sequence). V was shortened by 5 bases and J by 4 bases, with 18 bases between the two germline ends. The CDR3 is made up of 15 amino acids. Thyroid surgery took place with no prior treatment in any patient. This clone showed up many times. This clonotype was sampled from a female donor with papillary thyroid cancer or a benign thyroid nodule (not recorded which). Some clones in this sample may be carry-over from other donors' samples. The sample comprised blood. The chain joins TRBV30 to TRBJ1-3; D possibly corresponds to TRBD1 (6 bases). The CDR3 region is CAWEGHPRSGNTIYF. The CDR3 DNA is TGTGCCTGGGAGGGACACCCAAGGTCGGGAAACACCATATATTTT. Using reference TRBV30 and TRBJ1-3 for the parts outside the CDR3, the full variable domain is SQTIHQWPATLVQPVGSPLSLECTVEGTSNPNLYWYRQAAGRGLQLLFYSVGIGQISSEVPQNLSASRPQDRQFILSSKKLLLSDSGFYLCAWEGHPRSGNTIYFGEGSWLTVV.